This T cell receptor (beta chain) came from a study of shared clonotypes between healthy human individuals. Positive CCR7 selection of CD45RO-negative cells yielded the naive CD8 cells, and terminally differentiated effector memory CD45RA+ cells were excluded. This clone has a handful of counts. Its specificity is unknown. The protocol was immunoSEQ multiplex PCR, while the TCRdb copy is restricted to in-frame clones and leaves out a portion. The table includes some 2 million clones, less than 95% detected once. The CDR3 totals 15 residues. Germline assignment: CDR1 MNHEY and CDR2 SMNVEV (reference sequence). J gave up 6 bases and V 2 bases, and 5 bases lay outside the gene matches. Points from the study as a whole: Clonotype sharing among donors, it was expected, would be affected by sequencing depth. Sorted-subset sequencing, rarefaction showed, was incomplete despite large depth.

The sequenced sample consisted of naive CD8+ T cells sorted from blood. This clonotype was obtained from a man younger than 30 in good health. The chain employs TRBV27 and TRBJ2-2; the match to TRBD1 covers 8 bases. The CDR3 coding sequence is TGTGCCAGCAGTTTACCAGGGGGCGCGGCCGGGGAGCTGTTTTTT. This encodes CASSLPGGAAGELFF.